This T cell receptor (beta chain) was obtained from a study of T cells in Graves' hyperthyroidism and ophthalmopathy. General study findings and limits: In the blood, most expanded thyroid clonotypes above 0.001 appeared as well.

Comments on this clonotype: Antigen unknown.

Amplification of TCR beta CDR3 regions was performed using RNA transcripts as template. Carried out on the TCR CDR3, a first-round RT-PCR used the HTBI primer set. TCRdb reanalysed the multiplex PCR reads using MiXCR and keeps one entry per CDR3 protein. The sample carries around 300,000 distinct CDR3 sequences, around 20% recorded once. Any patient presenting with uncontrolled infection, other autoimmune disease, pregnancy or lactation was left out. Each diagnosis was grounded in clinical symptoms, serum thyroxine and TRAb, thyroid ultrasound, and orbital computed tomography. Out of about 10 ml of fresh peripheral blood came the PBMCs. V lost 2 bases to trimming and J lost 5 bases; unmatched junction nucleotides: 5. Germline V lookup: CDR1 ENHRY, CDR2 SYGVKD. This CDR3 comprises 15 residues.

The receptor's source is a man aged 50 or older with Graves' ophthalmopathy. The chain couples TRBV10-3 to TRBJ1-2; TRBD1 agrees at 10 bases. Specimen: blood. CDR3 bases: TGTGCCATCAGTGAGGAGACAGGGGGCTATTATGGCTACACCTTC. It translates to CAISEETGGYYGYTF.